Below are 31 T cell receptor beta chains sequenced from a single sample in a study of identical twins. One entry per CDR3 protein, called by TCRdb with MiXCR from the 5' RACE reads. The sample has about 190,000 distinct CDR3 sequences, about a sixth seen once. This same sample was also part of a study on T cells expressing NK-cell markers.

Sequenced material: CD8+ T cells sorted from blood. The origin of the receptors is a woman aged 18-29 years in good health.

The chain combines TRBV12-3 or TRBV12-4 with TRBJ1-1; D gene ambiguous. CDR3 length: 13 residues. V was pared by 4 bases and J by 6 bases, with 12 bases between. DNA for the CDR3: TGTGCCAGCAGTTCCGGAGGTGTCGCTGAAGCTTTCTTT. Encoded protein: CASSSGGVAEAFF.

This chain's CDR3 is CASSVGGGGQFF. The CDR3 nucleotides read TGTGCCAGCAGCGTAGGAGGCGGCGGGCAGTTCTTC. The rearrangement uses TRBV9 and TRBJ2-1; D call uncertain. Trimming took 0 bases from V and 12 from J, leaving 10 bases between them. The length of the CDR3 is 12 residues. Germline V gene lookup returns CDR1 SGDLS and CDR2 YYNGEE.

In nucleotides, the CDR3 is TGCGCCAGCAGCTTGTCCGGGAGGGCCGACGAGACCCAGTACTTC. It is translated as CASSLSGRADETQYF. This chain uses TRBV5-1 with TRBJ2-5; 8 bases are shared with TRBD2. This CDR3 is built from 15 residues. With V trimmed by 1 base and J by 5 bases, 7 bases remained unmatched. Germline CDR1 is SGHRS and CDR2 is YFSETQ.

V and J are TRBV2 and TRBJ2-1; 16 positions agree with TRBD2. Unmatched junction bases numbered 0, after V lost 0 bases and J lost 7 bases. The CDR3 has 16 amino acids. CDR1 is SNHLY, CDR2 FYNNEI, per germline. The chain's CDR3 is CASSEAGLAGGNEQFF. For the CDR3, the DNA is TGTGCCAGCAGTGAAGCGGGACTAGCGGGAGGGAATGAGCAGTTCTTC.

The table lists this clonotype with a few counts. J is TRBJ1-1 and V is TRBV4-1; D unresolved. With 0 bases removed from V and 10 bases from J, the gap between germline ends came to 18 bases. The CDR3 is 15 residues long. Germline V gives CDR1 MGHRA, CDR2 YSYEKL. Written as DNA, the CDR3 is TGCGCCAGCAGCCAAGATAAGGGTCATTCGCGGGGAGCTTTCTTT. Protein sequence: CASSQDKGHSRGAFF.

This clonotype was observed a few times. The chain recombines TRBV11-1 with TRBJ2-1, with TRBD2 matching over 10 bases. Germline V CDR1 and CDR2: SGHAT, FQDESV (reference sequence). The length of the CDR3 is 19 residues. The trim removed 2 bases at V and 0 bases at J, leaving 10 bases unmatched. The CDR3 loop is CASSLSLAGALSSYNEQFF. The CDR3 DNA is TGTGCCAGCAGCTTATCCCTAGCGGGGGCCCTGAGCTCCTACAATGAGCAGTTCTTC.

The sample holds a few counts of this clonotype. The chain couples TRBV6-5 to TRBJ1-1, with unresolved D. Trimming shortened V by 2 bases and J by 1 base, and 8 bases separated the two germline ends. This CDR3 has 14 residues. From germline, CDR1 is MNHEY and CDR2 SVGAGI. The CDR3 region has the DNA TGTGCCAGCAGTTACGGACGGGGGAACACTGAAGCTTTCTTT. Its protein product is CASSYGRGNTEAFF.

The chain couples TRBV13 to TRBJ2-1; the match to TRBD2 covers 12 bases. CDR1 PRHDT and CDR2 FYEKMQ come from the germline V gene (reference sequence). V lost 5 bases, J lost 5 bases, and 10 bases stayed unmatched. The CDR3 extends over 17 amino acids. The CDR3 region is CASSTTRRLAGDNEQFF. The DNA for the CDR3 is TGTGCCAGCAGCACCACGCGACGACTAGCGGGAGACAATGAGCAGTTCTTC. The full variable domain, completed using reference TRBV13 and TRBJ2-1, is AAGVIQSPRHLIKEKRETATLKCYPIPRHDTVYWYQQGPGQDPQFLISFYEKMQSDKGSIPDRFSAQQFSDYHSELNMSSLELGDSALYFCASSTTRRLAGDNEQFFGPGTRLTVL.

The V gene is TRBV9, the J gene TRBJ2-3, with 8 bases fitting TRBD2. Unmatched junction bases numbered 5, after V lost 0 bases and J lost 2 bases. The CDR3 is 16 amino acids. The germline V gene has CDR1 SGDLS and CDR2 YYNGEE. The CDR3 DNA reads TGTGCCAGCAGCGTAGATGCGGGGGGAAACACAGATACGCAGTATTTT. It specifies CASSVDAGGNTDTQYF.

The CDR3 loop reads CASSQDKKRNAQQYF. The DNA of the CDR3 is TGTGCCAGCAGCCAAGATAAAAAACGGAACGCCCAGCAGTACTTC. This chain joins TRBV3-1 and TRBJ2-7; D not certain. Per the germline V gene, CDR1 is LGHDT and CDR2 is YNNKEL (reference sequence). The CDR3 has 15 amino acids. Trimming pared 0 bases from V and 8 bases from J, leaving 17 bases between.

This clonotype came up many times. The chain joins TRBV4-1 to TRBJ2-5; no clear D. CDR1 MGHRA and CDR2 YSYEKL come from the germline V gene. V shed 2 bases and J shed 2 bases, with 6 bases lying between them. The CDR3 is made up of 13 amino acids. This chain's CDR3 is CASSQRNQETQYF. As DNA, the CDR3 is TGCGCCAGCAGCCAACGGAATCAAGAGACCCAGTACTTC.

The rearrangement links TRBV10-2 to TRBJ2-7; 7 bases match TRBD1. This CDR3 has 14 residues. The J segment lost 6 bases and the V segment lost 0 bases, leaving 5 bases of the junction unmatched. CDR1 is WSHSY and CDR2 is SAAADI in the germline V gene. The CDR3 here is CASSESDRDGEQYF. CDR3 sequence (DNA): TGCGCCAGCAGTGAGTCAGACAGGGACGGCGAGCAGTACTTC.

The chain combines TRBV12-3 or TRBV12-4 with TRBJ2-1, with D possibly TRBD1 on 5 matching bases. V gave up 5 bases and J gave up 6 bases, with 14 bases separating them. This CDR3 is 14 amino acids long. The CDR3 bases are TGTGCCAGCAGTCCACTTGGGGCGGTCAATGAGCAGTTCTTC. Amino acids: CASSPLGAVNEQFF.

This sequence joins TRBV4-1 and TRBJ2-1; 12 bases are a match to TRBD2. The J segment lost 7 bases and the V segment lost 2 bases, leaving 6 bases of the junction unmatched. CDR1 is MGHRA, CDR2 YSYEKL, per germline. This CDR3 is 16 amino acids long. CDR3 in DNA: TGCGCCAGCAGCCAACTAGCGGGGGGGCTGAAGAATGAGCAGTTCTTC. Amino acids: CASSQLAGGLKNEQFF.

This clonotype was observed a few times. The chain recombines TRBV7-9 with TRBJ2-5, with D perhaps TRBD2 (6 bases). Germline values: CDR1 SEHNR, CDR2 FQNEAQ (reference sequence). The CDR3 contains 14 residues. Trimming pared 1 base from V and 3 bases from J, leaving 9 bases between. CDR3 sequence: CASSLGLVKETQYF. CDR3 coding DNA: TGTGCCAGCAGCTTAGGACTAGTTAAAGAGACCCAGTACTTC.

The chain has TRBV9 and TRBJ2-5, with 8 nucleotides matching TRBD2. This CDR3 is 16 amino acids long. Trimming took 4 bases from V and 1 from J; bases not matched to a gene: 9. The germline CDR1 and CDR2 sequences are SGDLS and YYNGEE. Written as DNA, the CDR3 is TGTGCCAGCAGCCCCTCAGGACTAGCCTTCCAAGAGACCCAGTACTTC. It translates to CASSPSGLAFQETQYF.

The V gene is TRBV14, the J gene TRBJ1-2; no definite D call. The CDR3 length is 13 residues. With 1 base removed from V and 4 bases from J, the gap between germline ends came to 7 bases. Looked up from germline, CDR1 is SGHDN and CDR2 is FVKESK. DNA of the CDR3: TGTGCCAGCAGCCAAGTACTGACCTATGGCTACACCTTC. Encoded protein: CASSQVLTYGYTF.

This clonotype has more than one count but fewer than ten. In DNA form, the CDR3 reads TGTGCCAGCACCGACTCGAGCGAGACCCAGTACTTC. Translation gives CASTDSSETQYF. The chain couples TRBV12-3 or TRBV12-4 to TRBJ2-5; D gene unclear. V lost 7 bases and J 5 bases, leaving 11 bases between the germline ends. The CDR3 is made up of 12 amino acids.

In its sample, this clonotype was seen many times. The genes are TRBV12-3 or TRBV12-4 and TRBJ2-1; perhaps TRBD2 as D (6 bases). The CDR3 has 15 amino acids. Between the trimmed V and J ends, which lost 3 bases and 14 bases, there was a span of 23 bases. The CDR3 here is CASSFRGLEVGVEFF. DNA for the CDR3: TGTGCCAGCAGTTTTCGGGGACTTGAGGTGGGGGTAGAGTTCTTC.

This clonotype has only a few counts. This rearrangement joins TRBV27 to TRBJ2-1, with D possibly called TRBD1 or TRBD2 (5 bases each). Trimming cost V 6 bases and J 5 bases, with 14 bases left between them. The CDR3 runs 14 residues. The germline gives CDR1 MNHEY, CDR2 SMNVEV (reference sequence). The CDR3 region is CASRGTGSDNEQFF. CDR3 bases: TGTGCCAGCAGGGGGACGGGATCTGACAATGAGCAGTTCTTC.

This clonotype was counted at least ten times. The chain uses TRBV7-2 and TRBJ1-2, with 8 bases aligning to TRBD1. The CDR3 is 17 amino acids. The germline V gene encodes CDR1 SGHTA and CDR2 FQGNSA. After removal of 2 bases from V and 4 bases from J, the junction contained 12 bases not matched to a gene. As DNA, the CDR3 is TGTGCCAGCAGCTTACGGACAGGGCGATCGCAATCCTATGGCTACACCTTC. The encoded protein is CASSLRTGRSQSYGYTF.

This chain connects TRBV29-1 to TRBJ2-2, with a weak D call TRBD1 (6 bases). This CDR3 is 15 amino acids long. V was pared by 2 bases and J by 4 bases, with 14 bases between. CDR1 and CDR2 from the germline V gene are SQVTM and ANQGSEA. In DNA, the CDR3 is TGCAGCGTTGAAACGGAGGACAGCCTCACCGGGGAGCTGTTTTTT. Translating gives CSVETEDSLTGELFF.

The chain couples TRBV30 to TRBJ2-7; D is ambiguous. Germline values: CDR1 GTSNPN, CDR2 SVGIG (reference sequence). The germline V and J ends were trimmed by 1 base and 3 bases, with 4 bases remaining between them. The CDR3 has 11 residues. As DNA, the CDR3 is TGTGCCTGGAGTGGGGACTACGAGCAGTACTTC. Encoded protein: CAWSGDYEQYF.

This clonotype was seen only a few times. The chain carries TRBV3-1 and TRBJ2-5, with D maybe TRBD2 (6 bases). V was clipped by 4 bases and J by 0 bases, with 9 bases between them. The CDR3 is made up of 14 amino acids. CDR1 and CDR2 from the germline V gene are LGHDT and YNNKEL (reference sequence). The CDR3 region has the DNA TGTGCCAGCAGCCCGGCGGGGTACCAAGAGACCCAGTACTTC. Its translation is CASSPAGYQETQYF.

The rearrangement joins TRBV5-8 to TRBJ2-1; 8 nucleotides align to TRBD2. Germline V gene lookup returns CDR1 SGHTS and CDR2 YDEGEE. With 4 bases clipped from V and 7 bases from J, the junction kept 10 bases outside the gene matches. The CDR3 consists of 15 residues. In nucleotides, the CDR3 is TGTGCCAGCAGCGATTACGAGCGGGAGTGGAATGAGCAGTTCTTC. Its protein is CASSDYEREWNEQFF.

The chain combines TRBV4-3 with TRBJ2-1; D is possibly TRBD2 (6 bases). The ends were cut back, 3 bases at V and 6 bases at J, with 15 bases in the middle. CDR1 LGHNA and CDR2 YSLEER come from the germline V gene. The CDR3 is 15 amino acids. In nucleotides, the CDR3 is TGCGCCAGCAGCCAGTCTCTAGCGCGGATCAATGAGCAGTTCTTC. This sequence encodes CASSQSLARINEQFF.

The chain is built from TRBV27 and TRBJ2-7; D remains unclear. V gave up 3 bases and J gave up 2 bases, with 8 bases separating them. This CDR3 is 13 amino acids long. Germline V gene data show CDR1 as MNHEY and CDR2 as SMNVEV (reference sequence). Written as DNA, the CDR3 is TGTGCCAGCAGTTTGGGCCCTCCCTACGAGCAGTACTTC. Translation gives CASSLGPPYEQYF.

This clonotype has more than one count but fewer than ten. The CDR3 DNA sequence: TGTGCCAGCAGTTTACTAGCGGGGGGTTCCACAGATACGCAGTATTTT. It yields the protein CASSLLAGGSTDTQYF. The chain recombines TRBV6-5 with TRBJ2-3, with 12 positions matching TRBD2. Germline CDR1 MNHEY, CDR2 SVGAGI. The V segment lost 4 bases and the J segment 2 bases; nucleotides outside the gene matches: 4. This CDR3 is built from 16 residues.

The chain employs TRBV4-1 and TRBJ1-2; D gene ambiguous. This CDR3 is built from 15 residues. Germline-derived CDR1 and CDR2 are MGHRA and YSYEKL. The V gene lost 0 bases and the J gene lost 7 bases, with 15 bases spanning the gap. The CDR3 here is CASSQDGSGLGGYTF. As DNA, the CDR3 is TGCGCCAGCAGCCAAGATGGTAGCGGTTTGGGTGGCTACACCTTC.

The chain employs TRBV5-8 and TRBJ1-5; 7 nucleotides agree with TRBD1. The V gene end was trimmed by 2 bases and the J gene end by 4 bases; junction bases not matched to a gene: 6. Germline V lookup: CDR1 SGHTS, CDR2 YDEGEE. The CDR3 sequence is 15 residues long. The CDR3 reads CASSLAGTENQPQHF. The DNA of the CDR3 is TGTGCCAGCAGCTTAGCCGGGACAGAAAATCAGCCCCAGCATTTT.

The V gene is TRBV28, the J gene TRBJ1-1; unclear D gene. Germline CDR1 MDHEN, CDR2 SYDVKM. V lost 3 bases and J 5 bases, leaving 13 bases between the germline ends. This CDR3 comprises 14 residues. CDR3 region: CASSFGRGGTEAFF. CDR3 in DNA: TGTGCCAGCAGTTTTGGACGGGGAGGGACTGAAGCTTTCTTT.